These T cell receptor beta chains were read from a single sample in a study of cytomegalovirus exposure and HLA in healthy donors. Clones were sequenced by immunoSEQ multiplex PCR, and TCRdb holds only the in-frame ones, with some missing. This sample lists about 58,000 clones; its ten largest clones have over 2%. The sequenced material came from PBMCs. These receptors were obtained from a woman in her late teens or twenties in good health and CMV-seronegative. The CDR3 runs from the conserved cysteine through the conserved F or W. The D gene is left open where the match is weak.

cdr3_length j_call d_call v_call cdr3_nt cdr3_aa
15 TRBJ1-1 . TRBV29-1 TGCAGCGTTGACGGGGGATGGGGGATGAACACTGAAGCTTTCTTT CSVDGGWGMNTEAFF
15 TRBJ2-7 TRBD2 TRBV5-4 TGTGCCAGCAGCTCACCCGGGACTAGCGACTCCGAGCAGTACTTC CASSSPGTSDSEQYF
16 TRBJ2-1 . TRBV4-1 TGCGCCAGCAGCCAACCGAGCGGCAGCTCCTACAATGAGCAGTTCTTC CASSQPSGSSYNEQFF
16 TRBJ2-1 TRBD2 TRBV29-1 TGCAGCGGTGTAGATCCACTAGCGGGAGTCTACAATGAGCAGTTCTTC CSGVDPLAGVYNEQFF
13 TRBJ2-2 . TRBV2 TGTGCCAGCAAGAGTCCGGGGGCCGGGGAGCTGTTTTTT CASKSPGAGELFF
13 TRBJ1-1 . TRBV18 TGTGCCAGTTCCGAGGACAGGAACACTGAAGCTTTCTTT CASSEDRNTEAFF
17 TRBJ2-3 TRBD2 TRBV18 TGTGCCAGCTCACCTCGGATTACTAGCGGGGGGGCCGATACGCAGTATTTT CASSPRITSGGADTQYF
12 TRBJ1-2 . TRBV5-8 TGTGCCAGCAGCCCTGTCGGGGTCGGCTACACCTTC CASSPVGVGYTF
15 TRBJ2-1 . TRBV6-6 TGTGCCAGCAGTTACTCTGGGCTCGGTTACAATGAGCAGTTCTTC CASSYSGLGYNEQFF
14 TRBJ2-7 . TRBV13 TGTGCCAGCAGCTTAACAGGGATAGAATACGAGCAGTACTTC CASSLTGIEYEQYF
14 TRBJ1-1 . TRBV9 TGTGCCAGCAGCGTAGGCGTATCGTATACTGAAGCTTTCTTT CASSVGVSYTEAFF
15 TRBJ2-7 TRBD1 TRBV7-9 TGTGCCAGCAGCTTTCCGGGACAGGGAGCAGGCGAGCAGTACTTC CASSFPGQGAGEQYF
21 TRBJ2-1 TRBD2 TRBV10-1 TGCGCCAGCAGTGAGAGCGGGAGGCCTGGAAGGACCCGTAGCTCCTACAATGAGCAGTTCTTC CASSESGRPGRTRSSYNEQFF
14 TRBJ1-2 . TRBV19 TGTGCCAGTAGTACAGGGGCGACAGGCTATGGCTACACCTTC CASSTGATGYGYTF
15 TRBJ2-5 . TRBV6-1 TGTGCCAGCAGTCGATCGGGACATATAACAGAGACCCAGTACTTC CASSRSGHITETQYF
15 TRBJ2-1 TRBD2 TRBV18 TGTGCCAGCTCACCAGAGGGAGGGTATGGCAATGAGCAGTTCTTC CASSPEGGYGNEQFF
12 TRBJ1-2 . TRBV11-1 TGTGCCAGCAGCTTAGGGCACTATGGCTACACCTTC CASSLGHYGYTF
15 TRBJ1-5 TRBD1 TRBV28 TGTGCCAGCTGTTTCCTAGACAGGGTGGGTTGTCCCCAGCATTTT CASCFLDRVGCPQHF
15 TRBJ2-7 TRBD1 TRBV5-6 TGTGCCAGCAGGGGCCGACAGGGGGAAGCGGGGGAGCAGTACTTC CASRGRQGEAGEQYF
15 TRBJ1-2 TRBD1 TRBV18 TGTGCCAGCTCACCACCGAGACAGGGGGCTATTGGCTACACCTTC CASSPPRQGAIGYTF
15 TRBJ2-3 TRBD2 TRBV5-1 TGCGCCAGCGGCGGGCTAGCGGGGTTCACAGATACGCAGTATTTT CASGGLAGFTDTQYF
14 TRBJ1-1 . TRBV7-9 TGTGCCAGCAGCTTAGGTCGGGGAGCCACTGAAGCTTTCTTT CASSLGRGATEAFF
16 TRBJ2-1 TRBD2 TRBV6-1 TGTGCCAGCAGTGAGATAGGACTAGAGGCCTACAATGAGCAGTTCTTC CASSEIGLEAYNEQFF